This T cell receptor (beta chain) was identified during a study of molecular identifiers for immune sequencing clone quantification. Germline CDR1 is SGHAT and CDR2 is FQNNGV. The CDR3 has 15 residues. Between the trimmed V and J ends, which lost 3 bases and 1 base, there was a span of 13 bases. TCRdb called the PCR reads again in MiXCR, with one record for every CDR3 protein. The sample lists hundreds of thousands of distinct CDR3 sequences; 24% were seen once. This clonotype was counted a few times. This clonotype originated in a human donor in good health. Some libraries in this study had Jurkat cell RNA spiked in. The sample was naive CD8+ T cells from blood, with Jurkat cell RNA spiked in. Specified subset: FACS-sorted CD8+CD4-CCR7+CD45RA+ naive T cells. This chain links TRBV11-2 with TRBJ2-7, with D possibly matching TRBD1 (5 bases). The CDR3 sequence is CASSLGRTASYEQYF. CDR3 sequence (DNA): TGTGCCAGCAGCTTGGGGCGTACAGCGTCCTACGAGCAGTACTTC.